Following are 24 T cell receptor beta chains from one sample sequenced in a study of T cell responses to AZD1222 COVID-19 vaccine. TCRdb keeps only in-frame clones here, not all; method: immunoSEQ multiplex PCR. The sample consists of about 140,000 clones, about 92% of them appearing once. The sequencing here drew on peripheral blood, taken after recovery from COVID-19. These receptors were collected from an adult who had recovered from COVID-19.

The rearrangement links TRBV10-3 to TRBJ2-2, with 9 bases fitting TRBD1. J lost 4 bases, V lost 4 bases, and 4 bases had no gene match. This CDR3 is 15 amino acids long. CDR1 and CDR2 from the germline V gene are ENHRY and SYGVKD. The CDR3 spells CAISGDRAVTGELFF. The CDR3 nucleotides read TGTGCCATCAGTGGGGACAGGGCTGTCACCGGGGAGCTGTTTTTT.

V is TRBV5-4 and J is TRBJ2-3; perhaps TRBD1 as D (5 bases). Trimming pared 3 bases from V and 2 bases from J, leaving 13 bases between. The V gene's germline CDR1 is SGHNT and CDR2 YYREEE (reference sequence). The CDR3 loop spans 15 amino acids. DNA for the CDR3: TGTGCCAGCAGCTCTGACAGCCATCACACAGATACGCAGTATTTT. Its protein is CASSSDSHHTDTQYF.

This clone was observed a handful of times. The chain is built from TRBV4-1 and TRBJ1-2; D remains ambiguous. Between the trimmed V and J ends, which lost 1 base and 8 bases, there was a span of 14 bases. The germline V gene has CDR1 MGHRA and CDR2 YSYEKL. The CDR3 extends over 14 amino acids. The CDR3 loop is CASSQATEGRGYTF. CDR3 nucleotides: TGCGCCAGCAGCCAAGCCACAGAGGGAAGAGGCTACACCTTC.

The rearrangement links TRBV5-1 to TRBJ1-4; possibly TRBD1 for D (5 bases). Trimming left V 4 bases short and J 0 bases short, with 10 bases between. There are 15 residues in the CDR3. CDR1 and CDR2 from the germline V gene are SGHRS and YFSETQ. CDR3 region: CASSPDSATNEKLFF. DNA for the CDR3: TGCGCCAGCAGCCCAGACAGTGCAACTAATGAAAAACTGTTTTTT.

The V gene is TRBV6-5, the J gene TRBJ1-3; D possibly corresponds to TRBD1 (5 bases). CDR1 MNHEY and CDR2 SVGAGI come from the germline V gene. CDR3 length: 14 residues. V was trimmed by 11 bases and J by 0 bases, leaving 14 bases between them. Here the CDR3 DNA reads TGTGCCGTCCGCCGGGGGGTCTCTGGAAACACCATATATTTT. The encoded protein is CAVRRGVSGNTIYF.

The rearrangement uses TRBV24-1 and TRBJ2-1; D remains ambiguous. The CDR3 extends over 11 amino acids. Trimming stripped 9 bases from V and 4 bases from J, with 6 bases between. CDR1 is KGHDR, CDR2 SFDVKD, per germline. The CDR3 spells CATERYNEQFF. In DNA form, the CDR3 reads TGTGCCACCGAGAGATACAATGAGCAGTTCTTC.

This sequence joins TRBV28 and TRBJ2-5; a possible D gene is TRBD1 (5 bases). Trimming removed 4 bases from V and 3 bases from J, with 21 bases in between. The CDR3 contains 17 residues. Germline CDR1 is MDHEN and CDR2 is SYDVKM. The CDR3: CASSSQGRALIKETQYF. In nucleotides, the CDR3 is TGTGCCAGCAGTTCCCAAGGCAGGGCGTTGATAAAAGAGACCCAGTACTTC.

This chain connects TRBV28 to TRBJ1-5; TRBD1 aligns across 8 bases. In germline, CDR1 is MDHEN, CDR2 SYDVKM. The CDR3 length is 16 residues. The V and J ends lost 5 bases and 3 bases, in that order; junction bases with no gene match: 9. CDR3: CASSELDRALNQPQHF. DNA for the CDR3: TGTGCCAGCAGTGAATTGGACAGGGCCCTCAATCAGCCCCAGCATTTT.

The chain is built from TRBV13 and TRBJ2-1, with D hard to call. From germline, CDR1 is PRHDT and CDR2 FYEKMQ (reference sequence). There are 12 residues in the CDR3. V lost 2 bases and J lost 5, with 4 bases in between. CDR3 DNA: TGTGCCAGCAGCTTATGGGACAATGAGCAGTTCTTC. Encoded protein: CASSLWDNEQFF.

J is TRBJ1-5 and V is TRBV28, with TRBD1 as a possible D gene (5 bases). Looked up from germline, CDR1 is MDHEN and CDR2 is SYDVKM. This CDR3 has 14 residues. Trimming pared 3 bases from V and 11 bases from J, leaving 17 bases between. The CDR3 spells CASSFRGPYRAQHF. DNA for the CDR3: TGTGCCAGCAGTTTCCGGGGCCCTTATCGTGCCCAGCATTTT.

CDR3 residues: CASSGVSSNQPQHF. The CDR3 DNA follows: TGTGCCAGCAGTGGTGTTTCTAGCAATCAGCCCCAGCATTTT. J is TRBJ1-5 and V is TRBV2; no clear D. This CDR3 has 14 amino acids. Germline CDR1 is SNHLY and CDR2 is FYNNEI. Trimming shortened V by 4 bases and J by 0 bases, and 7 bases separated the two germline ends.

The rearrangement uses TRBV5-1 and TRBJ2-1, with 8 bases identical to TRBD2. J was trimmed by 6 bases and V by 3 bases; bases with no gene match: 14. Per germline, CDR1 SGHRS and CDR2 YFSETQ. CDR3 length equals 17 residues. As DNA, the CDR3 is TGCGCCAGCAGCTCCCTAGGAGCGGGAGCACCGGCCAATGAGCAGTTCTTC. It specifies CASSSLGAGAPANEQFF. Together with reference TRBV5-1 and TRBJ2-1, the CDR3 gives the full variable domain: KAGVTQTPRYLIKTRGQQVTLSCSPISGHRSVSWYQQTPGQGLQFLFEYFSETQRNKGNFPGRFSGRQFSNSRSEMNVSTLELGDSALYLCASSSLGAGAPANEQFFGPGTRLTVL.

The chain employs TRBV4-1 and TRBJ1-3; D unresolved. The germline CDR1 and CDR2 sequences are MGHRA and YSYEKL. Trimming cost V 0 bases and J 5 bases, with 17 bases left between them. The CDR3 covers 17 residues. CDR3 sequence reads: CASSQEWSGRGRNTIYF. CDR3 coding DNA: TGCGCCAGCAGCCAAGAATGGAGTGGTCGCGGGAGAAACACCATATATTTT.

This CDR3 is CAWSPPGQGENTIYF. The CDR3 DNA follows: TGTGCCTGGAGTCCACCGGGACAGGGCGAAAACACCATATATTTT. The chain carries TRBV30 and TRBJ1-3, with 9 bases lining up with TRBD1. This CDR3 contains 15 residues. The V gene's germline CDR1 is GTSNPN and CDR2 SVGIG (reference sequence). V trimming: 2 bases; J trimming: 6 bases; junction bases outside the gene matches: 8.

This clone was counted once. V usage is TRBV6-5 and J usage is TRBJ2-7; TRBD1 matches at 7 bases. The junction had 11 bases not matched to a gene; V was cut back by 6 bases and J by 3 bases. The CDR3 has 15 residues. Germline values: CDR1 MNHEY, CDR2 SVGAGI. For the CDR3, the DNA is TGTGCCAGCAGCGTCGACAGGGCAACCCTCTACGAGCAGTACTTC. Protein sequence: CASSVDRATLYEQYF.

The CDR3 sequence is CASSYEAGAGYEQYF. The CDR3 bases are TGTGCCAGCAGTTACGAGGCGGGGGCTGGCTACGAGCAGTACTTC. This sequence joins TRBV6-5 and TRBJ2-7; perhaps TRBD2 as D (7 bases). Trimming took off 2 bases at V and 3 bases at J, with 14 bases between the two ends. CDR3 length equals 15 residues. Per the germline V gene, CDR1 is MNHEY and CDR2 is SVGAGI.

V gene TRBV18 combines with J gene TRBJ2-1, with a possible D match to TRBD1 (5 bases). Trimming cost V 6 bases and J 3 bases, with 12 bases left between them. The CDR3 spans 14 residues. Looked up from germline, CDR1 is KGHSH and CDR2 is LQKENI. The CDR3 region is CASSPPTVYNEQFF. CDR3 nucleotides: TGTGCCAGCTCCCCTCCGACAGTCTACAATGAGCAGTTCTTC.

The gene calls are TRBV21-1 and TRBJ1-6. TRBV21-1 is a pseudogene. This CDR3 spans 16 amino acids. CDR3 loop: CASSNEGKSNNSPLHF. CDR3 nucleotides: TGTGCCAGCAGCAATGAGGGAAAGTCTAATAATTCACCCCTCCACTTT.

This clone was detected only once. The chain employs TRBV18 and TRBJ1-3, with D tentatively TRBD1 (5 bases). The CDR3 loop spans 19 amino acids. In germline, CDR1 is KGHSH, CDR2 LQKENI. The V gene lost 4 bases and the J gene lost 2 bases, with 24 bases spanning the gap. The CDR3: CASSRDPGQTSGPGNTIYF. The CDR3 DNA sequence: TGTGCCAGCTCACGAGACCCCGGGCAGACGTCGGGGCCTGGAAACACCATATATTTT.

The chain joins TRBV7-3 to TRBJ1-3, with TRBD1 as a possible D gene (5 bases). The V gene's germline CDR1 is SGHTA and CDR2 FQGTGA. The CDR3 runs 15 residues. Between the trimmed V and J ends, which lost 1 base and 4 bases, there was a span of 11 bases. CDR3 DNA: TGTGCCAGCAGCTTAATAGCAGGGTACGGAAACACCATATATTTT. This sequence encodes CASSLIAGYGNTIYF. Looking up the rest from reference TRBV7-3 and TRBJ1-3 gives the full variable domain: GAGVSQTPSNKVTEKGKYVELRCDPISGHTALYWYRQSLGQGPEFLIYFQGTGAADDSGLPNDRFFAVRPEGSVSTLKIQRTERGDSAVYLCASSLIAGYGNTIYFGEGSWLTVV.

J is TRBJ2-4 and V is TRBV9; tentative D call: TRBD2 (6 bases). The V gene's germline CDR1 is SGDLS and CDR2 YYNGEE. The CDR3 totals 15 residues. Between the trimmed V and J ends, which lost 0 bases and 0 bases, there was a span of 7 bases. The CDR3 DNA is TGTGCCAGCAGCGTAGGGGGACTAGCCAAAAACATTCAGTACTTC. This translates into CASSVGGLAKNIQYF. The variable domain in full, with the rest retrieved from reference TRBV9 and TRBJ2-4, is DSGVTQTPKHLITATGQRVTLRCSPRSGDLSVYWYQQSLDQGLQFLIQYYNGEERAKGNILERFSAQQFPDLHSELNLSSLELGDSALYFCASSVGGLAKNIQYFGAGTRLSVL.

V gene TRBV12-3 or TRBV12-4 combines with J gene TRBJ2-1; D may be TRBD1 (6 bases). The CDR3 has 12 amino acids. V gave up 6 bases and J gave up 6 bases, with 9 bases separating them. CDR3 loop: CASSLQGNEQFF. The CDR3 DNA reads TGTGCCAGCAGCCTACAGGGCAATGAGCAGTTCTTC.

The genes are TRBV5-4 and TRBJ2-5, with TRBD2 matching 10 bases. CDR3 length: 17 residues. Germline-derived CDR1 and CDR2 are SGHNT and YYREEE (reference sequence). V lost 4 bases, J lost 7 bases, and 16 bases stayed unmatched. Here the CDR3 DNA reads TGTGCCAGCAGCGGAGGCGCTAGCGGGGGTCCCGGAGGGACCCAGTACTTC. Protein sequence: CASSGGASGGPGGTQYF.

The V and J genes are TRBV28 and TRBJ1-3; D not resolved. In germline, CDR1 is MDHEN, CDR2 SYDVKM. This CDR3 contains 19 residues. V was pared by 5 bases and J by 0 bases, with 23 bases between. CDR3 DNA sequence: TGTGCCAGCAGTCTATCCATCGGAGGTGGTCTAGACTCTGGAAACACCATATATTTT. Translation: CASSLSIGGGLDSGNTIYF.